The TCR beta chain described here comes from a study of cytomegalovirus exposure and HLA in healthy donors. Study-wide results and caveats: Prior analysis indicated that the majority of TCR beta V segments exhibited productivity approximately 87% or approximately 30% of the time. There were reportedly fewer N-insertions in an Asian-associated ancestry cluster than the approximately 630-donor mean, in a later analysis. Presence/absence comparisons presumed near-even sequencing depth among donors. A later analysis by the authors found several of the most significant clusters apparently linked to common viral pathogens.

The germline V gene encodes CDR1 MDHEN and CDR2 SYDVKM. Trimming at V came to 4 bases and at J to 2 bases, leaving 8 bases not matched to a gene. CDR3 size: 16 residues. It was with 60 Vbeta and 13 Jbeta primers that the PCR ran. TCRdb keeps only in-frame clones here, not all; method: immunoSEQ multiplex PCR. In all, the sample yields 50,000 to 70,000 clones. A word on this clone: Its specificity is unknown.

The rearrangement links TRBV28 to TRBJ2-7; 10 nucleotides match TRBD2. This clonotype was sampled from a middle-aged man in good health and CMV-seropositive. The sequencing sample was made of PBMCs. CDR3 DNA sequence: TGTGCCAGCAGTTCCTCCGCTAGCGGGAGCGCCTACGAGCAGTACTTC. Its translation is CASSSSASGSAYEQYF.